Shown below are 5 T cell receptor beta chains from a single sample sequenced in a study of long-term antiretroviral therapy in people with HIV. Survey level was the resolution at which the v3.0 immunoSEQ assay ran. Sequencing was performed with immunoSEQ multiplex PCR; in TCRdb, only in-frame clones are kept and a portion is missing. The sample carries about 21,000 clones, 82% recorded once. The material sequenced was unsorted PBMCs, taken at the start of antiretroviral therapy. The receptors were gathered from a man in his fifties or sixties with HIV.

J is TRBJ1-2 and V is TRBV6-5; D is possibly TRBD1 (5 bases). Trimming took 5 bases from V and 10 from J, leaving 14 bases between them. The CDR3 covers 12 residues. In germline, CDR1 is MNHEY, CDR2 SVGAGI. CDR3 bases: TGTGCCAGCAGTACCTCGGACACGCACTACACCTTC. This sequence encodes CASSTSDTHYTF.

In this sample, this clone is medium-sized. This sequence joins TRBV6-6 and TRBJ2-7, with 9 bases fitting TRBD2. The CDR3 extends over 14 amino acids. The V and J ends lost 4 bases and 2 bases, in that order; junction bases with no gene match: 3. Germline V gene data show CDR1 as MNHNY and CDR2 as SVGAGI (reference sequence). The CDR3 DNA reads as TGTGCCAGCAGTTCTCGACTAGCGGCCTACGAGCAGTACTTC. Its translation: CASSSRLAAYEQYF.

In this sample, this clone turned up once. This chain uses TRBV18 with TRBJ1-4; D might be TRBD1 (5 bases). The V end lost 0 bases, the J end lost 6 bases, and 11 bases lay between the germline ends. Germline CDR1 and CDR2: KGHSH and LQKENI. This CDR3 is built from 15 residues. This CDR3 reads CASSPPGTSYEKLFF. CDR3 nucleotides: TGTGCCAGCTCACCACCCGGGACGTCGTATGAAAAACTGTTTTTT.

The V call is TRBV5-4, the J call TRBJ2-2, with D possibly TRBD1 on 5 matching bases. Germline CDR1 SGHNT, CDR2 YYREEE (reference sequence). This CDR3 contains 14 residues. The V end lost 4 bases, the J end lost 0 bases, and 7 bases lay between the germline ends. This chain's CDR3 is CASSLQANTGELFF. The CDR3 nucleotides read TGTGCCAGCAGCCTACAGGCGAACACCGGGGAGCTGTTTTTT.

The rearrangement uses TRBV4-1 and TRBJ1-1, with D unresolved. The germline V gene has CDR1 MGHRA and CDR2 YSYEKL. The ends were cut back, 2 bases at V and 3 bases at J, with 7 bases in the middle. The CDR3 consists of 13 residues. CDR3 coding DNA: TGCGCCAGCAGCCAACCGGGCTACACTGAAGCTTTCTTT. It translates to CASSQPGYTEAFF.